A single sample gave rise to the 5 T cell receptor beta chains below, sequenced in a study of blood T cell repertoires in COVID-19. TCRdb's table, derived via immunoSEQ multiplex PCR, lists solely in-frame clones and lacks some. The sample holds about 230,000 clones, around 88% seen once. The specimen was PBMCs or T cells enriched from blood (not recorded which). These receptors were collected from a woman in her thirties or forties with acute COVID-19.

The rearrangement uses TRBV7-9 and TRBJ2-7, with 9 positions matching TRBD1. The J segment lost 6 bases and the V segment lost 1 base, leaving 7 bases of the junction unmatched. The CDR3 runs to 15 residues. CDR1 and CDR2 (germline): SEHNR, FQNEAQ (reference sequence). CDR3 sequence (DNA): TGTGCCAGCAGCTTAGGACAGGGGGACTATGGCGAGCAGTACGTC. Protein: CASSLGQGDYGEQYV.

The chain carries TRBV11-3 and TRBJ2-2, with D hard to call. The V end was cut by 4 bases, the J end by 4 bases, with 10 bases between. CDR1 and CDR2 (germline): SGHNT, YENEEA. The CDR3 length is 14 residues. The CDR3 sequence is CASSSIVSTGELFF. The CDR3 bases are TGTGCCAGCAGCTCAATAGTTAGCACCGGGGAGCTGTTTTTT.

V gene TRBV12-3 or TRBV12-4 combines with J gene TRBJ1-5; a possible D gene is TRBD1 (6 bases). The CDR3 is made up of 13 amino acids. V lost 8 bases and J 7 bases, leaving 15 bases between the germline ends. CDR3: CASGGRTNQPQHF. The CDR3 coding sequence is TGTGCCAGCGGGGGCAGGACGAACCAGCCCCAGCATTTT.

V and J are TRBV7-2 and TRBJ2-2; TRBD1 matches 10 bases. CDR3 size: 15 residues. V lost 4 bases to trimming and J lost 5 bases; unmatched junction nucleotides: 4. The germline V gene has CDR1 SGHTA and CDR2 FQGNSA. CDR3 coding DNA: TGTGCCAGCAGCTCCCGACAGGGGGCAACCGGGGAGCTGTTTTTT. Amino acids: CASSSRQGATGELFF.

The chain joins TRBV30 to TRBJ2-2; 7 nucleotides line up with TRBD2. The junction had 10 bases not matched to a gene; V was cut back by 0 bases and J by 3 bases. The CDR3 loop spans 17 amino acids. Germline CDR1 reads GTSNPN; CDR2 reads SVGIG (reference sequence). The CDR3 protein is CAWSVRGENWDTGELFF. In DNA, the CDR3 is TGTGCCTGGAGTGTTCGGGGGGAAAATTGGGACACCGGGGAGCTGTTTTTT.